Presented here are 16 T cell receptor beta chains from one specimen sequenced in a study of T cell responses to AZD1222 COVID-19 vaccine. Libraries were prepared by immunoSEQ multiplex PCR; TCRdb keeps only in-frame clonotypes and omits some of them. This sample has about 170,000 clones; 87% occur once, and the top ten carry around 1.1%. This specimen was peripheral blood, taken 28 days after the second AZD1222 dose. All receptors derive from an adult who received the AZD1222 COVID-19 vaccine.

Notes on this clone: Within the sample, other DNA sequences also encode this same CDR3. The CDR3 reads CASSRVDTEAFF. The CDR3, as DNA: TGTGCCAGCTCACGGGTGGACACTGAAGCTTTCTTT. This chain uses TRBV18 with TRBJ1-1; D unclear. The V end lost 4 bases, the J end lost 3 bases, and 6 bases lay between the germline ends. Looked up from germline, CDR1 is KGHSH and CDR2 is LQKENI. The CDR3 has 12 amino acids.

The chain is built from TRBV14 and TRBJ1-1, with 8 nucleotides matching TRBD1. CDR1 and CDR2 from the germline V gene are SGHDN and FVKESK. The junction had 3 bases not matched to a gene; V was cut back by 4 bases and J by 5 bases. The CDR3 sequence is 13 residues long. The CDR3 spells CASSPRGPTEAFF. CDR3 sequence (DNA): TGTGCCAGCAGCCCCAGGGGGCCAACTGAAGCTTTCTTT.

This chain links TRBV7-2 with TRBJ2-3; 8 bases map to TRBD2. With 2 bases clipped from V and 4 bases from J, the junction kept 8 bases outside the gene matches. This CDR3 spans 16 amino acids. CDR1 and CDR2 from the germline V gene are SGHTA and FQGNSA. The CDR3 nucleotides are TGTGCCAGCAGCTTATTCCGGGGGGGCCCGTCAGATACGCAGTATTTT. Translating it yields CASSLFRGGPSDTQYF.

The genes are TRBV10-3 and TRBJ1-2; weak D call: TRBD1 (5 bases). This CDR3 has 14 residues. The V gene's germline CDR1 is ENHRY and CDR2 SYGVKD. The ends were cut back, 3 bases at V and 3 bases at J, with 11 bases in the middle. In DNA form, the CDR3 reads TGTGCCATCAGTGACCCGGGACTACACTATGGCTACACCTTC. This translates into CAISDPGLHYGYTF.

The chain uses TRBV4-2 and TRBJ2-1; TRBD2 matches 8 bases. Germline V gene sequence: CDR1 LGHNA, CDR2 YNFKEQ. The trim removed 0 bases at V and 8 bases at J, leaving 0 bases unmatched. This CDR3 has 13 amino acids. The CDR3 DNA is TGTGCCAGCAGCCAAGACGGGAGGGATGAGCAGTTCTTC. Translated: CASSQDGRDEQFF.

This chain joins TRBV2 and TRBJ1-2; TRBD1 might be the D (6 bases). The CDR3 covers 13 residues. Trimming stripped 8 bases from V and 4 bases from J, with 14 bases between. Per the germline V gene, CDR1 is SNHLY and CDR2 is FYNNEI. The CDR3 DNA sequence: TGTGCCAGCGGAACAGGGAGTCCCTATGGCTACACCTTC. Protein product: CASGTGSPYGYTF.

This sequence joins TRBV3-1 (or the pseudogene TRBV3-2) and TRBJ2-3; the D gene is possibly TRBD2 (6 bases). Deletions cut 4 bases from V and 5 bases from J, with 13 bases between. Per germline, CDR1 LGHDT and CDR2 YNNKEL (reference sequence). This CDR3 contains 14 residues. CDR3 region: CASSPLTRIDTQYF. In DNA, the CDR3 is TGTGCCAGCAGCCCACTGACTAGGATAGATACGCAGTATTTT.

The rearrangement links TRBV19 to TRBJ2-3; maybe TRBD1 (5 bases). CDR1 and CDR2 from the germline V gene are LNHDA and SQIVND (reference sequence). The CDR3 contains 14 residues. Trimming shortened V by 3 bases and J by 2 bases, and 9 bases separated the two germline ends. Here the CDR3 reads CASSIAGLTDTQYF. DNA of the CDR3: TGTGCCAGTAGTATCGCAGGGCTCACAGATACGCAGTATTTT.

V and J are TRBV4-2 and TRBJ2-5; 8 bases match TRBD1. The CDR3 spans 16 residues. Germline-derived CDR1 and CDR2 are LGHNA and YNFKEQ. V lost 4 bases, J lost 4 bases, and 11 bases stayed unmatched. The CDR3 region is CASSPRPTGEGETQYF. DNA of the CDR3: TGTGCCAGCAGCCCACGCCCGACAGGGGAAGGAGAGACCCAGTACTTC.

In this sample, this clone turned up a few times. This chain's CDR3 is CASSSLTGINQPQHF. CDR3 nucleotides: TGTGCCAGCAGCAGCCTTACAGGGATCAATCAGCCCCAGCATTTT. This chain links TRBV11-2 with TRBJ1-5; a possible D gene is TRBD1 (6 bases). V lost 5 bases to trimming and J lost 3 bases, with 14 bases between them. CDR1 and CDR2 (germline): SGHAT, FQNNGV. CDR3 length: 15 amino acids.

The V and J genes are TRBV10-3 and TRBJ1-1; 12 bases align to TRBD1. The germline V gene encodes CDR1 ENHRY and CDR2 SYGVKD. The CDR3 is 17 amino acids. V gave up 0 bases and J gave up 3 bases; unmatched junction bases: 5. CDR3 DNA sequence: TGTGCCATCAGTGAGTCGGGGACAGGGGGCCCGTACACTGAAGCTTTCTTT. It translates to CAISESGTGGPYTEAFF.

The rearrangement joins TRBV7-2 to TRBJ2-2; 8 bases map to TRBD2. The length of the CDR3 is 15 residues. Germline CDR1 SGHTA, CDR2 FQGNSA. As DNA, the CDR3 is TGTGCTTCCGCTATTTTTTCTAGCGGGACCGGGGAGCTGTTTTTT. It specifies CASAIFSSGTGELFF.

This clone was observed a single time. The rearrangement uses TRBV19 and TRBJ2-3; 9 positions match TRBD2. This CDR3 spans 15 amino acids. With 1 base clipped from V and 4 bases from J, the junction kept 3 bases outside the gene matches. CDR1 and CDR2 (germline): LNHDA, SQIVND (reference sequence). This CDR3 is CASSIVRGGPDTQYF. The CDR3 region has the DNA TGTGCCAGTAGTATAGTGCGGGGGGGCCCAGATACGCAGTATTTT.

J is TRBJ2-5 and V is TRBV12-5; TRBD2 might be the D (7 bases). CDR3 length: 15 amino acids. The V gene's germline CDR1 is LGHNT and CDR2 FRNRAP. Trimming cost V 1 base and J 4 bases, with 13 bases left between them. The CDR3 is CASGLGRGQGETQYF. The CDR3 nucleotides read TGTGCTAGTGGTTTGGGGCGGGGGCAGGGAGAGACCCAGTACTTC.

This CDR3 reads CASSQDLGYEKLFF. The CDR3, as DNA: TGCGCCAGCAGCCAAGATCTGGGGTATGAAAAACTGTTTTTT. The chain has TRBV4-1 and TRBJ1-4, with no clear D. The V end was cut by 0 bases, the J end by 6 bases, with 8 bases between. The CDR3 runs to 14 residues. Germline V lookup: CDR1 MGHRA, CDR2 YSYEKL.

V is TRBV12-3 or TRBV12-4 and J is TRBJ2-7; D might be TRBD1 or TRBD2, each matching 5 bases. This CDR3 has 13 amino acids. V was clipped by 6 bases and J by 4 bases, with 13 bases between them. CDR3 region: CASREGTAYEQYF. The CDR3, as DNA: TGTGCCAGCAGAGAAGGGACGGCGTACGAGCAGTACTTC.